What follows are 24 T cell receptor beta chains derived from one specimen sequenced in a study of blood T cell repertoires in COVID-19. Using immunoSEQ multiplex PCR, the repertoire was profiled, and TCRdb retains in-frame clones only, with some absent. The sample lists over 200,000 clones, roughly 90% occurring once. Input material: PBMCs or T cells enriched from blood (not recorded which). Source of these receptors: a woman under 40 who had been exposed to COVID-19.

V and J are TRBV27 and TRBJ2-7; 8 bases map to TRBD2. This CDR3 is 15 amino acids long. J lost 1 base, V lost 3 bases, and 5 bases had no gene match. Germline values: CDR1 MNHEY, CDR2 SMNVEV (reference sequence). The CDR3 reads CASSLKTSGSYEQYF. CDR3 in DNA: TGTGCCAGCAGTTTGAAAACTAGCGGATCCTACGAGCAGTACTTC.

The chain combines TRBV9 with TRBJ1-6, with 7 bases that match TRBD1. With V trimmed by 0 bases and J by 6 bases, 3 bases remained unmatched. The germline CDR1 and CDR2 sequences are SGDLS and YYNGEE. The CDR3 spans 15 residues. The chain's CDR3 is CASSVEGQLNSPLHF. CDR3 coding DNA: TGTGCCAGCAGCGTAGAGGGACAGCTTAATTCACCCCTCCACTTT.

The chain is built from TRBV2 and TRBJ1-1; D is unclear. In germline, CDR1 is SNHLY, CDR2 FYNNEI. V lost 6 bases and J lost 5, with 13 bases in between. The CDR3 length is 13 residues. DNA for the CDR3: TGTGCCAGCAGGGCCCAAAGTGAAACTGAAGCTTTCTTT. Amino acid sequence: CASRAQSETEAFF.

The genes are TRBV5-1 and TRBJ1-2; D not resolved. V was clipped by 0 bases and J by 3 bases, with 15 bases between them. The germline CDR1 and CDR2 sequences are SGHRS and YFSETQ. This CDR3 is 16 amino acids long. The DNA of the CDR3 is TGCGCCAGCAGCTTGGGTCCCTCCTCCGAGGACTATGGCTACACCTTC. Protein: CASSLGPSSEDYGYTF.

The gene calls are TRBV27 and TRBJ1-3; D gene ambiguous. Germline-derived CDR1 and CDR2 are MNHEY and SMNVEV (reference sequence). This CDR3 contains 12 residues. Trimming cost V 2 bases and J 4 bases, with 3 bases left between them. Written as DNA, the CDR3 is TGTGCCAGCAGTTTAGTAGGAAACACCATATATTTT. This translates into CASSLVGNTIYF.

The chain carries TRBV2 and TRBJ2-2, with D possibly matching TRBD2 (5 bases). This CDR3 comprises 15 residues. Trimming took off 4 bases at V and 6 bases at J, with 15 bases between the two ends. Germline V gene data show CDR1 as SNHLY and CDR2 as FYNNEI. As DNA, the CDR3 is TGTGCCAGCAGTGCCGGAGGACGGGCGGCCGGGGAGCTGTTTTTT. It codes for CASSAGGRAAGELFF.

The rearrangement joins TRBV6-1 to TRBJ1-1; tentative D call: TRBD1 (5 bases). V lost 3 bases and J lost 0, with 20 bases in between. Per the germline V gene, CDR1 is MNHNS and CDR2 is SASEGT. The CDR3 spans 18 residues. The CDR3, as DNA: TGTGCCAGCAGTGACGCCGACAGCGGGACCTTTATGAACACTGAAGCTTTCTTT. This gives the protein CASSDADSGTFMNTEAFF.

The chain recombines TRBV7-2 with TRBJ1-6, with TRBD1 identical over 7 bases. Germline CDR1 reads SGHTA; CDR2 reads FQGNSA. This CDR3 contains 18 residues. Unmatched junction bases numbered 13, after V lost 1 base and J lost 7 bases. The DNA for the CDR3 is TGTGCCAGCAGCTTAGGCGCGGGGGGAGGGGGCATAAATTCACCCCTCCACTTT. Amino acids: CASSLGAGGGGINSPLHF.

The CDR3 nucleotides read TGTGCCAGCAGCCAAGCCAGCCAGGGGGCTGCGAACACCGGGGAGCTGTTTTTT. It yields the protein CASSQASQGAANTGELFF. The chain carries TRBV3-1 (or the pseudogene TRBV3-2) and TRBJ2-2; 8 positions match TRBD1. Germline loops: CDR1 LGHDT, CDR2 YNNKEL (reference sequence). The CDR3 totals 18 residues. The J segment lost 0 bases and the V segment lost 1 base, leaving 7 bases of the junction unmatched.

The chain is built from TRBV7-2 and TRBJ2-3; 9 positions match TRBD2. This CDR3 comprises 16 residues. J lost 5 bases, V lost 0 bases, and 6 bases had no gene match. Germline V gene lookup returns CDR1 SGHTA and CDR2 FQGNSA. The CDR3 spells CASSLAAGGLIDTQYF. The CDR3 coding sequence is TGTGCCAGCAGCTTAGCGGCGGGGGGGCTTATAGATACGCAGTATTTT.

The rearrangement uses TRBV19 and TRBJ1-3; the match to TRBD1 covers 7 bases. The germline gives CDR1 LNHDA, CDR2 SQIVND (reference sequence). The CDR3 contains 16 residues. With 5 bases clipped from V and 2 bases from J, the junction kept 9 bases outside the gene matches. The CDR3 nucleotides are TGTGCCAGTAGTGCCCGACAGGGCAAGGCTGGAAACACCATATATTTT. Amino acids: CASSARQGKAGNTIYF.

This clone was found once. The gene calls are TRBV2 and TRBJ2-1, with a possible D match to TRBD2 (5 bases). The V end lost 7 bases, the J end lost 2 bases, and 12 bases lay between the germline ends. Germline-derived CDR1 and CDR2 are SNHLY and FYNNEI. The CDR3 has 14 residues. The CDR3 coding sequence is TGTGCCAGCAACCCCGAGGAGGCCTACAATGAGCAGTTCTTC. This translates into CASNPEEAYNEQFF.

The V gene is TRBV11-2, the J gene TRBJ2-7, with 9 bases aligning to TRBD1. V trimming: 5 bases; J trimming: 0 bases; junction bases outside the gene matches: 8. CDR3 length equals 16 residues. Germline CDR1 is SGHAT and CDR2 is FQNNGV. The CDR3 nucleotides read TGTGCCAGCAGCATACAGGGGGCCCTGAGCTCCTACGAGCAGTACTTC. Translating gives CASSIQGALSSYEQYF. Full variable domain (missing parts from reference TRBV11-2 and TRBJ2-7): EAGVAQSPRYKIIEKRQSVAFWCNPISGHATLYWYQQILGQGPKLLIQFQNNGVVDDSQLPKDRFSAERLKGVDSTLKIQPAKLEDSAVYLCASSIQGALSSYEQYFGPGTRLTVT.

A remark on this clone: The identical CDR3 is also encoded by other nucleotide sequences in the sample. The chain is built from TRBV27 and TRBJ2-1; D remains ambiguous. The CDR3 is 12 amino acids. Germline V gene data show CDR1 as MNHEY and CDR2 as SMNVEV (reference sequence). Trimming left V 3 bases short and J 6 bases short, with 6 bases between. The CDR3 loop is CASSFRGNEQFF. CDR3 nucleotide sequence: TGTGCCAGCAGTTTTCGCGGCAATGAGCAGTTCTTC.

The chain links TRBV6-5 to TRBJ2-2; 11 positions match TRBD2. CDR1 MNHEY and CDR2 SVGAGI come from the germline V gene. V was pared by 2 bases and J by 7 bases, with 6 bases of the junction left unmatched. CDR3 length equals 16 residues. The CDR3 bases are TGTGCCAGCAGTTACCGCGGGACTAGCGGAAACGGGGAGCTGTTTTTT. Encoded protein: CASSYRGTSGNGELFF.

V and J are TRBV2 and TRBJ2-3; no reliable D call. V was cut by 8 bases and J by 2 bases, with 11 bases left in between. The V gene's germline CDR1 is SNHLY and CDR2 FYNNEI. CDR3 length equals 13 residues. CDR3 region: CASGDGSTDTQYF. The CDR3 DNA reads TGTGCCAGCGGAGACGGCTCCACAGATACGCAGTATTTT. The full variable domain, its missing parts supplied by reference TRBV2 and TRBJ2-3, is EPEVTQTPSHQVTQMGQEVILRCVPISNHLYFYWYRQILGQKVEFLVSFYNNEISEKSEIFDDQFSVERPDGSNFTLKIRSTKLEDSAMYFCASGDGSTDTQYFGPGTRLTVL.

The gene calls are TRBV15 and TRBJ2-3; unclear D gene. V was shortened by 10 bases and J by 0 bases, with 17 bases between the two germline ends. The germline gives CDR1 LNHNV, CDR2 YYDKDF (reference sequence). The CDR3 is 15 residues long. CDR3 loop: CAITSRFDSTDTQYF. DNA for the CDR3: TGTGCCATAACCTCTAGATTCGATAGCACAGATACGCAGTATTTT.

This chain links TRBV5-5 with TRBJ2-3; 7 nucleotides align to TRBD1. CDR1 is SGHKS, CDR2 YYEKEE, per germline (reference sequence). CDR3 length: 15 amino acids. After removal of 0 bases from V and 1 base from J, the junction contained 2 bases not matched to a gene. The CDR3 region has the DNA TGTGCCAGCAGCTTGGTCACAGGGGGCACAGATACGCAGTATTTT. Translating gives CASSLVTGGTDTQYF.

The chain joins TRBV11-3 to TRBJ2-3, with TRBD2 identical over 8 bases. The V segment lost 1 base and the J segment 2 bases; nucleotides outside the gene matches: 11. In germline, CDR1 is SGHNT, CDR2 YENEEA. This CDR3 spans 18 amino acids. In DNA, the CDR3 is TGTGCCAGCAGCTTAGTTCAGGGACTAGTACTGTACACAGATACGCAGTATTTT. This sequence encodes CASSLVQGLVLYTDTQYF.

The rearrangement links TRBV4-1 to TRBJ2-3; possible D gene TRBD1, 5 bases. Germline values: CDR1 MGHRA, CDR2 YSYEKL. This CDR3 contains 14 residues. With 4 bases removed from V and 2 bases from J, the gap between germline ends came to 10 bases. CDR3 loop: CASSPTEDTDTQYF. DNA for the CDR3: TGCGCCAGCAGCCCGACAGAGGACACAGATACGCAGTATTTT.

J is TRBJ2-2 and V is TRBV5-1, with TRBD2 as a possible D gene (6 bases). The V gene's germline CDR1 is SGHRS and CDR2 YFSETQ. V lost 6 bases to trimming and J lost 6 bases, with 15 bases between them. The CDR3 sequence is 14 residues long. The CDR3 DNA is TGCGCCAGCACCCTGGGGTCGGGGGCCGGGGAGCTGTTTTTT. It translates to CASTLGSGAGELFF.

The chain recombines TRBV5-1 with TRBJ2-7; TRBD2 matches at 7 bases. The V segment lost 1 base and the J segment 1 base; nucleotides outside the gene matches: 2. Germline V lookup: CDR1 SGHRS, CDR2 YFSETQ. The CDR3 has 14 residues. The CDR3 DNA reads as TGCGCCAGCAGCTTGAGCGGGGATTCCTACGAGCAGTACTTC. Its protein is CASSLSGDSYEQYF.

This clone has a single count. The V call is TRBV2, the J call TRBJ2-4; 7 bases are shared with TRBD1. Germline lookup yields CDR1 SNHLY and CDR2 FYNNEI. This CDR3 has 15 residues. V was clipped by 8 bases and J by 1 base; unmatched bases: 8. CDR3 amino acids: CASVRQGGAKNIQYF. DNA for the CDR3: TGTGCCAGCGTACGACAGGGTGGGGCCAAAAACATTCAGTACTTC.

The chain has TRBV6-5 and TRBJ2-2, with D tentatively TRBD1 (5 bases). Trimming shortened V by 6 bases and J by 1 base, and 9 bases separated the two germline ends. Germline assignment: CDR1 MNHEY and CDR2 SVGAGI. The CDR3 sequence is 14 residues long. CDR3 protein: CASSLTENTGELFF. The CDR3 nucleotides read TGTGCCAGCAGCCTGACAGAGAACACCGGGGAGCTGTTTTTT.